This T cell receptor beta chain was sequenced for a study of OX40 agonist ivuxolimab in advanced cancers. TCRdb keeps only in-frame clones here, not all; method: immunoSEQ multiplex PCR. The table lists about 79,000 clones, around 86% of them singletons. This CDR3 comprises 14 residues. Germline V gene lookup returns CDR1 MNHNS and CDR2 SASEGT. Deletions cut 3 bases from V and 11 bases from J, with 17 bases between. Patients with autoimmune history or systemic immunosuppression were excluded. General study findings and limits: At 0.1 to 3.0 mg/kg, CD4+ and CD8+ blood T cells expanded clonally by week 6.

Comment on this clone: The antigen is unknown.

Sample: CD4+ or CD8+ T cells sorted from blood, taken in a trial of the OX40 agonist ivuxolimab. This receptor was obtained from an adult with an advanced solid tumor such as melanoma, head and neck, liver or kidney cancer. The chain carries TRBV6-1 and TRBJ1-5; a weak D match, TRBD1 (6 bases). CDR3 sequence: CASSEGGGSLSQHF. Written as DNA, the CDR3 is TGTGCCAGCAGTGAGGGAGGGGGTTCTTTGTCCCAGCATTTT.